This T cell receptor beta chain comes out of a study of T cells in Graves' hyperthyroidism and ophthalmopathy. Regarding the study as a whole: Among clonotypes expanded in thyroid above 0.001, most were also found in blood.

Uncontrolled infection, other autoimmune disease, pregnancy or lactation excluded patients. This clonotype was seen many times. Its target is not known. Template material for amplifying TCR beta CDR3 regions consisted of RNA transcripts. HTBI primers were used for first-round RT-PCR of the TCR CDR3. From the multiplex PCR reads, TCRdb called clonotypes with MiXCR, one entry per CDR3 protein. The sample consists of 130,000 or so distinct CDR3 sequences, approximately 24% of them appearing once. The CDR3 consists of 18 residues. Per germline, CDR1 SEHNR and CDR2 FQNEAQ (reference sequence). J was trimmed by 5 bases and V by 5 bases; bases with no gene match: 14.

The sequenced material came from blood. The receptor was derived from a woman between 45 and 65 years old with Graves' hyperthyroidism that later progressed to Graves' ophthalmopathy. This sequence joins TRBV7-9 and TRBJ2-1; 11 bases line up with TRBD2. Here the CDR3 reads CASSPETVLAGVHNEQFF. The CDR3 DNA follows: TGTGCCAGCAGCCCCGAGACGGTACTAGCGGGAGTACACAATGAGCAGTTCTTC.